One T cell receptor beta chain is described in this entry. About 30,000 T cell genomes, or roughly 300 ng DNA, went into unsorted PBMC replicate PCRs. Produced via immunoSEQ multiplex PCR; TCRdb's table is partial and in-frame only. The repertoire holds 400,000 to 500,000 clones, with 79% as singletons. The sample is drawn from a study of shared clonotypes between healthy human individuals. The CDR3 runs 12 residues. With 5 bases removed from V and 2 bases from J, the gap between germline ends came to 5 bases. CDR1 is MDHEN and CDR2 is SYDVKM in the germline V gene. The chain is built from TRBV28 and TRBJ2-3; D gene ambiguous. The sequence derives from a woman between 40 and 50 years old in good health. Some clones in this sample may be carry-over from other donors' samples. The source material was PBMCs. CDR3 bases: TGTGCCAGCAGTGGGGACACAGATACGCAGTATTTT. It codes for CASSGDTDTQYF.